These 24 T cell receptor beta chains came from one sample sequenced in a study of molecular identifiers for immune sequencing clone quantification. TCRdb recomputed calls from the PCR reads with MiXCR, one row per CDR3 protein. This table has about 54,000 distinct CDR3 sequences, 20% to 25% appearing once. The sequencing sample was made of naive CD8+ T cells from blood, with Jurkat cell RNA spiked in. Documented subset: FACS-sorted CD8+CD4-CCR7+CD45RA+ naive T cells. Receptors originate from a human donor in good health. Some libraries in this study had Jurkat cell RNA spiked in.

In this sample, this clonotype turned up many times. The chain uses TRBV4-3 and TRBJ2-7; a possible D gene is TRBD2 (6 bases). The CDR3 is 15 residues long. V was cut by 1 base and J by 0 bases, with 10 bases left in between. The V gene's germline CDR1 is LGHNA and CDR2 YSLEER. This CDR3 is CASSQVLDYSYEQYF. The CDR3 DNA is TGCGCCAGCAGCCAAGTATTGGACTACTCCTACGAGCAGTACTTC.

This clonotype was seen at least ten times. The chain uses TRBV4-1 and TRBJ2-1, with 7 nucleotides matching TRBD2. The CDR3 is 13 residues long. Per the germline V gene, CDR1 is MGHRA and CDR2 is YSYEKL. J was trimmed by 9 bases and V by 3 bases; bases with no gene match: 5. The CDR3 sequence: CASSQRAGSEQFF. The DNA of the CDR3 is TGCGCCAGCAGCCAGAGAGCGGGATCTGAGCAGTTCTTC.

On this clonotype itself: A much larger clone differs from this one at a single base, so this may be a read error. The J gene is TRBJ1-5, the V gene TRBV19; weak D call: TRBD1 (5 bases). V lost 3 bases to trimming and J lost 7 bases, with 16 bases between them. The CDR3 is made up of 15 amino acids. Germline V CDR1 and CDR2: LNHDA, SQIVND (reference sequence). The CDR3 DNA is TGTGCCAGTAGTATTTATATTGGGGGAAGGCAGCCCCAGCATTTT. Translating it yields CASSIYIGGRQPQHF.

There are a few counts of this clonotype. J is TRBJ1-5 and V is TRBV2, with a weak D call TRBD1 (6 bases). The V gene's germline CDR1 is SNHLY and CDR2 FYNNEI. The CDR3 sequence is 15 residues long. V lost 8 bases, J lost 0 bases, and 14 bases lay in between. This CDR3 is CASGSWTDSNQPQHF. The CDR3 DNA reads as TGTGCCAGCGGATCCTGGACAGATAGCAATCAGCCCCAGCATTTT.

This clonotype was recorded many times. The chain links TRBV7-3 to TRBJ2-1, with 9 bases identical to TRBD2. V dropped 2 bases and J dropped 5; count of bases not matched to a gene: 4. CDR3 length: 15 residues. Germline assignment: CDR1 SGHTA and CDR2 FQGTGA. CDR3 sequence reads: CASSLLAGPNNEQFF. CDR3 bases: TGTGCCAGCAGCTTACTAGCGGGACCCAACAATGAGCAGTTCTTC.

This clonotype has ten or more counts. This rearrangement joins TRBV29-1 to TRBJ1-1; no clear D. Germline values: CDR1 SQVTM, CDR2 ANQGSEA. The length of the CDR3 is 13 residues. V was trimmed by 2 bases and J by 7 bases, leaving 14 bases between them. The CDR3 here is CSVEFVKDREAFF. The CDR3 DNA reads as TGCAGCGTTGAATTCGTAAAGGACCGTGAAGCTTTCTTT. Variable domain in full (rest from reference TRBV29-1 and TRBJ1-1): SAVISQKPSRDICQRGTSLTIQCQVDSQVTMMFWYRQQPGQSLTLIATANQGSEATYESGFVIDKFPISRPNLTFSTLTVSNMSPEDSSIYLCSVEFVKDREAFFGQGTRLTVV.

This clonotype has ten or more counts. The junction departs from germline at one end; a sequencing error may be responsible. V and J are TRBV6-5 and TRBJ1-3; D ambiguous. Germline V gene sequence: CDR1 MNHEY, CDR2 SVGAGI. The CDR3 loop spans 14 amino acids. CDR3 nucleotides: TGTGCCAGCACCGACGAGAGCTCTGGAAACACCATTTATTTT. Translated, it gives CASTDESSGNTIYF.

This clonotype was seen repeatedly, ten times or more. V is TRBV4-3 and J is TRBJ2-7; 7 positions match TRBD1. J was trimmed by 4 bases and V by 4 bases; bases with no gene match: 4. The length of the CDR3 is 13 residues. Germline lookup yields CDR1 LGHNA and CDR2 YSLEER. Here the CDR3 reads CASSPTQGYEQYF. The DNA for the CDR3 is TGCGCCAGCAGCCCAACACAGGGGTACGAGCAGTACTTC.

The gene calls are TRBV7-9 and TRBJ2-1, with 11 positions matching TRBD2. Germline V gives CDR1 SEHNR, CDR2 FQNEAQ (reference sequence). This CDR3 region has 18 residues. V gave up 5 bases and J gave up 8 bases; unmatched junction bases: 17. The CDR3: CASSPELALAGGSDEQFF. DNA for the CDR3: TGTGCCAGCAGCCCCGAGCTCGCCCTAGCGGGAGGCAGCGATGAGCAGTTCTTC. Combining the CDR3 with reference TRBV7-9 and TRBJ2-1 gives the whole variable domain DTGVSQNPRHKITKRGQNVTFRCDPISEHNRLYWYRQTLGQGPEFLTYFQNEAQLEKSRLLSDRFSAERPKGSFSTLEIQRTEQGDSAMYLCASSPELALAGGSDEQFFGPGTRLTVL.

This clonotype appeared a few times. This rearrangement joins TRBV27 to TRBJ2-2; possibly TRBD1 or TRBD2 for D (5 bases each). Germline loops: CDR1 MNHEY, CDR2 SMNVEV (reference sequence). The germline V and J ends were trimmed by 6 bases and 4 bases, with 12 bases remaining between them. The CDR3 consists of 14 residues. The CDR3 protein is CASSQGAVTGELFF. CDR3 nucleotides: TGTGCCAGCAGCCAGGGAGCGGTCACCGGGGAGCTGTTTTTT.

This clonotype was detected ten times or more. The rearrangement uses TRBV6-4 and TRBJ2-5; 11 nucleotides line up with TRBD2. Per germline, CDR1 MRHNA and CDR2 SNTAGT. This CDR3 spans 15 amino acids. V lost 4 bases to trimming and J lost 4 bases; unmatched junction nucleotides: 5. The CDR3 spells CASSVSGRATETQYF. The CDR3 DNA sequence: TGTGCCAGCAGTGTTAGCGGGAGGGCCACAGAGACCCAGTACTTC.

This clonotype came up many times. The chain is built from TRBV19 and TRBJ2-7, with a tentative D call TRBD2 (5 bases). This CDR3 is built from 13 residues. Trimming cost V 3 bases and J 6 bases, with 12 bases left between them. CDR1 and CDR2 from the germline V gene are LNHDA and SQIVND (reference sequence). CDR3 region: CASSIVEGSEQYF. The CDR3 bases are TGTGCCAGTAGTATTGTTGAGGGTTCCGAGCAGTACTTC.

This clonotype was seen at least ten times. This rearrangement joins TRBV10-3 to TRBJ2-3; 12 bases agree with TRBD2. With 10 bases clipped from V and 5 bases from J, the junction kept 4 bases outside the gene matches. Germline V CDR1 and CDR2: ENHRY, SYGVKD. The CDR3 has 13 residues. For the CDR3, the DNA is TGTGCCACCCGACTAGCGGGGGAAGATACGCAGTATTTT. Its translation: CATRLAGEDTQYF.

This clonotype has more than one count but fewer than ten. One base away lies a much larger clone, so this may be a sequencing read error. The rearrangement uses TRBV2 and TRBJ1-5; 8 bases match TRBD1. In germline, CDR1 is SNHLY, CDR2 FYNNEI. The CDR3 runs 24 residues. CDR3 loop: CASSEALPITGPGADRGNNRPQHF. In DNA form, the CDR3 reads TGTGCCAGCAGTGAAGCGCTTCCTATAACCGGGCCGGGCGCCGACAGGGGCAACAATCGGCCCCAGCATTTT.

The table lists this clonotype with many counts. The V and J genes are TRBV6-5 and TRBJ2-4; 8 positions match TRBD2. Looked up from germline, CDR1 is MNHEY and CDR2 is SVGAGI. The V and J ends lost 2 bases and 9 bases, in that order; junction bases with no gene match: 6. The CDR3 runs to 14 residues. The DNA of the CDR3 is TGTGCCAGCAGTTACGGGACTAGGAGTGTCATTCAGTACTTC. This translates into CASSYGTRSVIQYF.

At least ten counts were recorded for this clonotype. The rearrangement links TRBV12-3 or TRBV12-4 to TRBJ1-6, with D uncertain. Trimming took off 7 bases at V and 5 bases at J, with 18 bases between the two ends. This CDR3 has 16 amino acids. CDR3 loop: CASTRTRYADNSPLHF. The CDR3 nucleotides read TGTGCCAGCACCCGCACACGGTATGCGGATAATTCACCCCTCCACTTT.

To note about this clonotype: Given a much more abundant clone one base away, this may be a read error. The V gene is TRBV7-8, the J gene TRBJ2-3; D perhaps matches TRBD2 (6 bases). Germline assignment: CDR1 SGHVS and CDR2 FQNEAQ. The CDR3 covers 14 residues. The CDR3 loop reads CASSPAGYTDMQYF. Here the CDR3 DNA reads TGTGCCAGCAGCCCAGCGGGCTACACAGATATGCAGTATTTT.

This clonotype turned up a few times. The rearrangement uses TRBV4-3 and TRBJ2-4; D call uncertain. CDR1 is LGHNA, CDR2 YSLEER, per germline. V shed 0 bases and J shed 4 bases, with 16 bases lying between them. This CDR3 is 17 amino acids long. CDR3 in amino acids: CASSQDWAISAKNIQYF. CDR3 nucleotide sequence: TGCGCCAGCAGCCAAGACTGGGCTATCAGTGCAAAAAACATTCAGTACTTC.

This clonotype was counted only a few times. The chain recombines TRBV2 with TRBJ2-2; D is uncertain. Germline lookup yields CDR1 SNHLY and CDR2 FYNNEI. The CDR3 is 16 residues long. Trimming stripped 7 bases from V and 0 bases from J, with 15 bases between. The CDR3 DNA follows: TGTGCCAGCATAGAAAGTCGGGTTACGAACACCGGGGAGCTGTTTTTT. The encoded protein is CASIESRVTNTGELFF.

Of note for this clonotype: Just one base apart from a much larger clone, this may be a read error. This rearrangement joins TRBV6-2 or TRBV6-3 to TRBJ1-5; 8 positions match TRBD1. CDR3 length equals 19 residues. Germline V CDR1 and CDR2: MNHEY, SVGEGT. The CDR3 DNA is TGTGCCAGCAGTTCGAAGGACAGGGTGTTTCCCCTTCAAAATCAGCTCCAGCATTTT. It yields the protein CASSSKDRVFPLQNQLQHF.

This clonotype was detected many times. The chain employs TRBV6-2 or TRBV6-3 and TRBJ2-2; D gene ambiguous. Germline V CDR1 and CDR2: MNHEY, SVGEGT. The V gene lost 4 bases and the J gene lost 3 bases, with 6 bases spanning the gap. The CDR3 is made up of 13 amino acids. The DNA for the CDR3 is TGTGCCAGCAGTTCTGTTTACACCGGGGAGCTGTTTTTT. Its translation: CASSSVYTGELFF.

This clonotype was seen ten or more times. The V and J genes are TRBV4-3 and TRBJ2-5; 9 bases align to TRBD2. The J segment lost 3 bases and the V segment lost 0 bases, leaving 5 bases of the junction unmatched. This CDR3 spans 16 amino acids. In germline, CDR1 is LGHNA, CDR2 YSLEER. This CDR3 is CASSQEVAGAEETQYF. The CDR3 nucleotides read TGCGCCAGCAGCCAAGAAGTAGCGGGAGCCGAAGAGACCCAGTACTTC.

In its sample, this clonotype was seen a few times. The gene calls are TRBV23-1 and TRBJ1-4; D might be TRBD1 (6 bases). TRBV23-1 is labeled an ORF, and its function is uncertain. The CDR3 consists of 16 residues. V shed 2 bases and J shed 5 bases, with 15 bases lying between them. CDR3 region: CASSQPNRDTNEKLFF. CDR3 DNA sequence: TGCGCCAGCAGTCAACCCAACCGGGACACAAATGAAAAACTGTTTTTT.

The table lists this clonotype with many counts. The V and J genes are TRBV5-1 and TRBJ2-7; D is unresolved. V was clipped by 4 bases and J by 0 bases, with 11 bases between them. The CDR3 covers 14 residues. Per germline, CDR1 SGHRS and CDR2 YFSETQ. The CDR3 sequence is CASSSPGYSYEQYF. The CDR3 DNA reads as TGCGCCAGCAGCAGCCCAGGCTACTCCTACGAGCAGTACTTC.